This is a list of T cell receptor beta chains from one sample in a study of vaccination effects on CD4 cells after COVID-19. Sequencing used immunoSEQ multiplex PCR; TCRdb keeps in-frame clones, though not all of them. Among 50,000 to 65,000 clones, about four fifths were seen once, and the ten largest hold 6%. No antigen is known for these receptors. The material sequenced was CD4+ T cells from PBMCs cultured with HCoV-OC43 spike peptides, taken before COVID-19 vaccination. Receptor source: a human donor who received a COVID-19 vaccine. CDR3s include the opening cysteine and the closing phenylalanine or tryptophan. A D gene is named only where the DNA matches it firmly. Not all rows give a size; the values are once, few, many and, for expanded clones, a class.

>NA|once|TRBJ2-3|TRBV7-2
TGTGCCAGCAGCTTAGCGGGGGGCCTCGCAGATACGCAGTATTTT
CASSLAGGLADTQYF
>NA|NA|TRBJ1-6|TRBV7-9
TGTGCCAGCAGCCGGACAGATATTTCACCCCTCCACTTT
CASSRTDISPLHF
>TRBD1|NA|TRBJ1-2|TRBV15
TGTGCCACCAGCAGAGAACAGGGGGATCAAGGCGGCTACACCTTC
CATSREQGDQGGYTF
>NA|NA|TRBJ1-1|TRBV7-9
TGTGCCAGCAGCTTAGCGATCGGGGGCATGAACACTGAAGCTTTCTTT
CASSLAIGGMNTEAFF
>TRBD1|few|TRBJ2-2|TRBV5-1
TGCGCCAGCAGCTCCGGACAGGGGATGCGCACCGGGGAGCTGTTTTTT
CASSSGQGMRTGELFF
>TRBD2|NA|TRBJ2-5|TRBV5-1
TGCGCCAGCAGCTTGGCATTAGCGGGGGGCCAAGAGACCCAGTACTTC
CASSLALAGGQETQYF
>NA|NA|TRBJ2-3|TRBV3-1/TRBV3-2
TGTGCCAGCAGCTTATCAGGGGATACGCAGTATTTT
CASSLSGDTQYF
>NA|NA|TRBJ1-5|TRBV5-1
TGCGCCAGCAGCGGGGGGAAAGAACAGCCCCAGCATTTT
CASSGGKEQPQHF
>NA|NA|TRBJ1-5|TRBV28
TGTGCCAGCAGTCCTAGCCCAGAGTGGCAGAACAATCAGCCCCAGCATTTT
CASSPSPEWQNNQPQHF
>NA|few|TRBJ1-4|TRBV28
TGTGCCAGCAGTTTACGTAACGAAAAACTGTTTTTT
CASSLRNEKLFF
>NA|NA|TRBJ1-6|TRBV30
TGTGCCTGGAGCCTGGACGGTACAAACTCACCCCTCCACTTT
CAWSLDGTNSPLHF
>TRBD2|NA|TRBJ2-3|TRBV2
TGTGCCAGCAGTTATAGTAGCGGGGGCACAGATACGCAGTATTTT
CASSYSSGGTDTQYF
>TRBD2|NA|TRBJ2-5|TRBV13
TGTGCCAGCAGTGACGGGACTAGCGGGACCTGGAGGGGTGAGACCCAGTACTTC
CASSDGTSGTWRGETQYF